This TCR beta chain was observed in a study of cytomegalovirus exposure and HLA in healthy donors. For this clone: Its specificity is unknown.

The CDR3 has 16 amino acids. Trimming took 1 base from V and 2 from J; bases not matched to a gene: 7. Germline V lookup: CDR1 ENHRY, CDR2 SYGVKD. The study's findings and limits: Among the sequence variants, a highly shared cluster was likely an artifact of sequencing. Researchers reportedly found TCR beta sequences accurately predicted most subjects' HLA-A and HLA-B alleles. A later analysis linked a missense variant in DCLRE1C to the trimming of TCR beta V and J genes.

PCR involved 60 Vbeta and 13 Jbeta primers. Profiled with immunoSEQ multiplex PCR; TCRdb holds only in-frame clones, not every one. This sample has approximately 220,000 clones; over 65% occur once, and the top ten carry 0.55% to 0.75%. Sequencing was carried out using PBMCs. The TCR was taken from a man between 18 and 35 years old in good health and CMV-seronegative. The chain uses TRBV10-3 and TRBJ2-5, with TRBD2 matching over 7 bases. The CDR3 protein is CAISEFRAGPQETQYF. The CDR3 DNA reads TGTGCCATCAGTGAGTTTCGAGCGGGGCCTCAAGAGACCCAGTACTTC.